Listed here are 22 T cell receptor beta chains from one sample, sequenced in a study of cytomegalovirus exposure and HLA in healthy donors. The PCR used 60 Vbeta and 13 Jbeta primers. Generated by immunoSEQ multiplex PCR, the TCRdb table keeps only in-frame clones and is missing some. The repertoire consists of 65,000 to 85,000 clones, with approximately 80% occurring once and the leading ten covering roughly 8.9%. The sample was PBMCs. The receptors stem from a woman aged 40 to 49 in good health and CMV-seropositive.

In DNA form, the CDR3 reads TGTGCCAGCAGCTTGTCTCAGGCCCTCAATCAGCCCCAGCATTTT. This codes for CASSLSQALNQPQHF. This chain links TRBV5-5 with TRBJ1-5; D not certain. The CDR3 runs to 15 residues. V shed 1 base and J shed 3 bases, with 11 bases lying between them. From germline, CDR1 is SGHKS and CDR2 YYEKEE (reference sequence). Looking up the rest from reference TRBV5-5 and TRBJ1-5 gives the full variable domain: DAGVTQSPTHLIKTRGQQVTLRCSPISGHKSVSWYQQVLGQGPQFIFQYYEKEERGRGNFPDRFSARQFPNYSSELNVNALLLGDSALYLCASSLSQALNQPQHFGDGTRLSIL.

This sequence joins TRBV27 and TRBJ1-6, with a tentative D call TRBD1 (5 bases). CDR3 length equals 15 residues. Germline CDR1 is MNHEY and CDR2 is SMNVEV (reference sequence). Trimming shortened V by 1 base and J by 5 bases, and 9 bases separated the two germline ends. The CDR3 spells CASSLLQGHNSPLHF. In DNA, the CDR3 is TGTGCCAGCAGTTTATTGCAGGGCCATAATTCACCCCTCCACTTT.

This chain uses TRBV6-6 with TRBJ1-5; tentative D call: TRBD1 (6 bases). The CDR3 has 13 amino acids. CDR1 and CDR2 (germline): MNHNY, SVGAGI (reference sequence). Trimming took 5 bases from V and 8 from J, leaving 13 bases between them. CDR3 residues: CASSHTRGEPQHF. In DNA form, the CDR3 reads TGTGCCAGCAGTCACACCAGGGGAGAGCCCCAGCATTTT.

J is TRBJ2-1 and V is TRBV6-1, with D perhaps matching TRBD1 (6 bases). Germline loops: CDR1 MNHNS, CDR2 SASEGT. The length of the CDR3 is 15 residues. V lost 7 bases, J lost 8 bases, and 21 bases lay in between. CDR3 nucleotide sequence: TGTGCCAGCACTAATGACAGGCCCATCGGGGATGAGCAGTTCTTC. Residues: CASTNDRPIGDEQFF.

This clone has a single count. The rearrangement joins TRBV5-1 to TRBJ2-5; TRBD1 matches 10 bases. TRBJ2-7 explains the end of the DNA better; the J call may be wrong. The germline V gene has CDR1 SGHRS and CDR2 YFSETQ. The CDR3 covers 15 residues. The CDR3 spells CASSPGQGSSYEQYF. Written as DNA, the CDR3 is TGCGCCAGCAGCCCGGGACAGGGGAGCTCCTACGAGCAGTACTTC.

J is TRBJ1-6 and V is TRBV19; no reliable D call. CDR1 and CDR2 (germline): LNHDA, SQIVND (reference sequence). The ends were cut back, 3 bases at V and 5 bases at J, with 8 bases in the middle. This CDR3 region has 14 residues. CDR3 region: CASSIRENNSPLHF. DNA for the CDR3: TGTGCCAGTAGTATCCGGGAGAATAATTCACCCCTCCACTTT.

This chain links TRBV7-2 with TRBJ2-5; 8 bases fit TRBD1. Germline lookup yields CDR1 SGHTA and CDR2 FQGNSA. The CDR3 has 15 amino acids. With 3 bases clipped from V and 5 bases from J, the junction kept 8 bases outside the gene matches. This chain's CDR3 is CASSFPAGGRETQYF. The CDR3 region has the DNA TGTGCCAGCAGCTTCCCCGCAGGGGGCCGGGAGACCCAGTACTTC.

The chain links TRBV28 to TRBJ1-6; no clear D gene. V was pared by 3 bases and J by 4 bases, with 10 bases between. Germline V gene data show CDR1 as MDHEN and CDR2 as SYDVKM. CDR3 length equals 15 residues. The CDR3 sequence is CASSFSQAYNSPLHF. CDR3 DNA sequence: TGTGCCAGCAGTTTCTCGCAGGCTTATAATTCACCCCTCCACTTT.

This clone was observed once. V and J are TRBV18 and TRBJ2-1; 9 bases are shared with TRBD1. The CDR3 length is 14 residues. Germline-derived CDR1 and CDR2 are KGHSH and LQKENI. V shed 6 bases and J 10 bases; nucleotides not matched to a gene: 10. The CDR3 protein is CASSPLQGAREQFF. Here the CDR3 DNA reads TGTGCCAGCTCCCCCCTACAGGGGGCGAGGGAGCAGTTCTTC.

The chain carries TRBV14 and TRBJ1-4; D is unclear. Trimming stripped 6 bases from V and 7 bases from J, with 12 bases between. Germline CDR1 and CDR2: SGHDN and FVKESK. The CDR3 sequence is 13 residues long. For the CDR3, the DNA is TGTGCCAGCAGTAGGCGGGCGGGTGAAAAACTGTTTTTT. Its translation is CASSRRAGEKLFF. Full variable domain (rest looked up from reference TRBV14 and TRBJ1-4): EAGVTQFPSHSVIEKGQTVTLRCDPISGHDNLYWYRRVMGKEIKFLLHFVKESKQDESGMPNNRFLAERTGGTYSTLKVQPAELEDSGVYFCASSRRAGEKLFFGSGTQLSVL.

The rearrangement uses TRBV7-2 and TRBJ2-7; the D gene is possibly TRBD1 (8 bases). The CDR3 consists of 16 residues. Trimming removed 4 bases at V and 0 bases at J, with 16 bases between. Germline lookup yields CDR1 SGHTA and CDR2 FQGNSA. CDR3 in amino acids: CASSSNRGGGSYEQYF. The CDR3 bases are TGTGCCAGCAGCTCTAACAGGGGGGGAGGCTCCTACGAGCAGTACTTC.

The chain joins TRBV7-8 to TRBJ2-1; 13 nucleotides match TRBD2. The CDR3 runs to 15 residues. V shed 5 bases and J 6 bases; nucleotides not matched to a gene: 4. Germline loops: CDR1 SGHVS, CDR2 FQNEAQ. CDR3 loop: CASSLTSGGSNEQFF. CDR3 bases: TGTGCCAGCAGCCTGACTAGCGGGGGGTCCAATGAGCAGTTCTTC.

The sample holds one count of this clone. The rearrangement uses TRBV30 and TRBJ2-7; D perhaps matches TRBD2 (6 bases). CDR3 length: 11 residues. Between the trimmed V and J ends, which lost 4 bases and 6 bases, there was a span of 10 bases. Germline values: CDR1 GTSNPN, CDR2 SVGIG (reference sequence). The CDR3 region is CAWNGEVEQYF. In nucleotides, the CDR3 is TGTGCCTGGAATGGGGAGGTCGAGCAGTACTTC. Together with reference TRBV30 and TRBJ2-7, the CDR3 gives the full variable domain: SQTIHQWPATLVQPVGSPLSLECTVEGTSNPNLYWYRQAAGRGLQLLFYSVGIGQISSEVPQNLSASRPQDRQFILSSKKLLLSDSGFYLCAWNGEVEQYFGPGTRLTVT.

This rearrangement joins TRBV5-6 to TRBJ1-4; tentatively, D is TRBD1 (5 bases). Trimming took off 4 bases at V and 7 bases at J, with 17 bases between the two ends. CDR3 length: 15 residues. Germline-derived CDR1 and CDR2 are SGHDT and YYEEEE. The CDR3 spells CASSTASGILEKLFF. In DNA, the CDR3 is TGTGCCAGCAGCACAGCGTCAGGGATTCTTGAAAAACTGTTTTTT. Drawing the rest from reference TRBV5-6 and TRBJ1-4, the complete variable domain is DAGVTQSPTHLIKTRGQQVTLRCSPKSGHDTVSWYQQALGQGPQFIFQYYEEEERQRGNFPDRFSGHQFPNYSSELNVNALLLGDSALYLCASSTASGILEKLFFGSGTQLSVL.

This clone has more than one count but fewer than ten. The rearrangement links TRBV2 to TRBJ2-3, with a tentative D call TRBD1 (6 bases). Germline V lookup: CDR1 SNHLY, CDR2 FYNNEI. This CDR3 contains 13 residues. Here the CDR3 DNA reads TGTGCTAGACTGAGGGACATCACAGATACGCAGTATTTT. It specifies CARLRDITDTQYF.

The genes are TRBV28 and TRBJ2-7; D is possibly TRBD1 (6 bases). V lost 6 bases to trimming and J lost 7 bases, with 10 bases between them. The CDR3 has 11 residues. CDR1 MDHEN and CDR2 SYDVKM come from the germline V gene. CDR3 nucleotide sequence: TGTGCCAGCAGGGGGACAAGGGAGCAGTACTTC. This sequence encodes CASRGTREQYF. Looking up the rest from reference TRBV28 and TRBJ2-7 gives the full variable domain: DVKVTQSSRYLVKRTGEKVFLECVQDMDHENMFWYRQDPGLGLRLIYFSYDVKMKEKGDIPEGYSVSREKKERFSLILESASTNQTSMYLCASRGTREQYFGPGTRLTVT.

V gene TRBV28 combines with J gene TRBJ2-7; no firm D call. This CDR3 spans 12 amino acids. The germline V and J ends were trimmed by 6 bases and 2 bases, with 8 bases remaining between them. The germline CDR1 and CDR2 sequences are MDHEN and SYDVKM. The CDR3 sequence: CASRTSTYEQYF. CDR3 DNA: TGTGCCAGCAGAACTTCTACCTACGAGCAGTACTTC.

This sequence joins TRBV30 and TRBJ2-3; possibly TRBD1 for D (5 bases). Trimming stripped 5 bases from V and 1 base from J, with 13 bases between. Germline CDR1 and CDR2: GTSNPN and SVGIG (reference sequence). There are 14 residues in the CDR3. The CDR3 DNA reads TGTGCCTGGTACGCAGGGCATGGCACAGATACGCAGTATTTT. Protein product: CAWYAGHGTDTQYF.

This clone was observed once. The CDR3 here is CASSTSGGPTDTQYF. The CDR3 nucleotides are TGTGCCAGCAGTACTAGCGGGGGGCCCACAGATACGCAGTATTTT. The rearrangement links TRBV28 to TRBJ2-3, with 12 bases that match TRBD2. Germline-derived CDR1 and CDR2 are MDHEN and SYDVKM. With 5 bases clipped from V and 2 bases from J, the junction kept 2 bases outside the gene matches. This CDR3 is 15 amino acids long.

The genes are TRBV7-2 and TRBJ1-5; 9 bases fit TRBD1. CDR3 length: 15 residues. J gave up 6 bases and V 6 bases, and 9 bases lay outside the gene matches. CDR1 is SGHTA and CDR2 is FQGNSA in the germline V gene. The CDR3, as DNA: TGTGCCAGCAGAAGGACAGGGGAGGCGAGTCAGCCCCAGCATTTT. Amino acid sequence: CASRRTGEASQPQHF.

V gene TRBV18 combines with J gene TRBJ1-3; D uncertain. Per the germline V gene, CDR1 is KGHSH and CDR2 is LQKENI. V was shortened by 4 bases and J by 0 bases, with 7 bases between the two germline ends. CDR3 length: 14 residues. The CDR3 DNA reads as TGTGCCAGCTCACTCGACAACTCTGGAAACACCATATATTTT. It encodes CASSLDNSGNTIYF.

The genes are TRBV28 and TRBJ1-1; unclear D gene. Germline V gene data show CDR1 as MDHEN and CDR2 as SYDVKM. The V gene lost 5 bases and the J gene lost 12 bases, with 10 bases spanning the gap. CDR3 length: 10 residues. The CDR3 DNA is TGTGCCAGCAGTCATGCCGGGACTTTCTTT. Translation gives CASSHAGTFF.